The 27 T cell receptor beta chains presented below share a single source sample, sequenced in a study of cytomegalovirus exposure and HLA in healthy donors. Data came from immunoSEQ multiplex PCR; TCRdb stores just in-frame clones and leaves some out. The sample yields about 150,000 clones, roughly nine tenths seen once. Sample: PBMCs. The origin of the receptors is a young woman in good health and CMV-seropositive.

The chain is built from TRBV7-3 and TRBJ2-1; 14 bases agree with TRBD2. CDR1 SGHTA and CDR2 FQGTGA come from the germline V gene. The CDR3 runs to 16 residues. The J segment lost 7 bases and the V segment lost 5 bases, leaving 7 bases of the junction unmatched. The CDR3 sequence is CASSLPGTSGSNEQFF. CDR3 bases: TGTGCCAGCAGCCTTCCCGGGACTAGCGGGAGTAATGAGCAGTTCTTC.

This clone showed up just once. CDR3 in amino acids: CASSPGTPATRQYF. The CDR3 DNA reads as TGCGCCAGCAGCCCCGGGACACCGGCTACGAGGCAGTACTTC. The gene calls are TRBV5-1 and TRBJ2-7; maybe TRBD1 (6 bases). Germline CDR1 is SGHRS and CDR2 is YFSETQ. The V end lost 4 bases, the J end lost 9 bases, and 20 bases lay between the germline ends. The CDR3 sequence is 14 residues long. The full variable domain, completed using reference TRBV5-1 and TRBJ2-7, is KAGVTQTPRYLIKTRGQQVTLSCSPISGHRSVSWYQQTPGQGLQFLFEYFSETQRNKGNFPGRFSGRQFSNSRSEMNVSTLELGDSALYLCASSPGTPATRQYFGPGTRLTVT.

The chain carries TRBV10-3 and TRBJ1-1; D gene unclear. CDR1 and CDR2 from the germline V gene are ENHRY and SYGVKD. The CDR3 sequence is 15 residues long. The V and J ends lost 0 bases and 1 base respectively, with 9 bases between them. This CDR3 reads CAISESLGANTEAFF. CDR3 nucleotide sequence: TGTGCCATCAGTGAGTCGCTAGGAGCGAACACTGAAGCTTTCTTT.

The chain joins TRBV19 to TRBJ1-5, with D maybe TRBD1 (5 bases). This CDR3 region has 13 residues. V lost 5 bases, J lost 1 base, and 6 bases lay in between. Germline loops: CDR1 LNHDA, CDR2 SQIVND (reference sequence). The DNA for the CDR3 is TGTGCCAGTAGTGGGGGGAGCAATCAGCCCCAGCATTTT. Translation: CASSGGSNQPQHF.

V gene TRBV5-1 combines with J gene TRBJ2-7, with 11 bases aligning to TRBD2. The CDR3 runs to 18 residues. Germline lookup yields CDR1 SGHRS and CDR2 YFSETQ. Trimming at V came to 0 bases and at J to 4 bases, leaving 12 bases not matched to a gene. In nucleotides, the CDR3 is TGCGCCAGCAGCTTGGCGATTTTAGCGGGAGGGCCAGGGTACGAGCAGTACTTC. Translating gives CASSLAILAGGPGYEQYF.

DNA of the CDR3: TGCGCCAGCAGCCAAGATCATAGGGGGATGCACTATGGCTACACCTTC. This gives the protein CASSQDHRGMHYGYTF. The V and J genes are TRBV4-3 and TRBJ1-2; tentatively, D is TRBD1 (6 bases). CDR3 length: 16 amino acids. Trimming took off 0 bases at V and 3 bases at J, with 14 bases between the two ends. The germline gives CDR1 LGHNA, CDR2 YSLEER.

The CDR3 region has the DNA TGCGCCAGCAGCACCCGGACAGGGGCGAACACTGAAGCTTTCTTT. It codes for CASSTRTGANTEAFF. The chain couples TRBV5-1 to TRBJ1-1; TRBD1 agrees at 9 bases. This CDR3 has 15 amino acids. V was clipped by 4 bases and J by 1 base; unmatched bases: 5. CDR1 is SGHRS, CDR2 YFSETQ, per germline.

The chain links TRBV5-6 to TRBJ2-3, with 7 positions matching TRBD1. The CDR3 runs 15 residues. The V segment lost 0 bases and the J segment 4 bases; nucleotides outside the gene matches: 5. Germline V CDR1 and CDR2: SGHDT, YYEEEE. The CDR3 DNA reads TGTGCCAGCAGCTTGGGGACAGGTCGCTCAGATACGCAGTATTTT. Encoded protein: CASSLGTGRSDTQYF.

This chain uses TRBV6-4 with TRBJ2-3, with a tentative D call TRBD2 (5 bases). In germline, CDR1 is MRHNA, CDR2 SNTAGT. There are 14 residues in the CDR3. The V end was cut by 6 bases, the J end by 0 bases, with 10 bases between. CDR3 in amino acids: CASSARGSTDTQYF. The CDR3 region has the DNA TGTGCCAGCAGCGCTCGGGGTAGCACAGATACGCAGTATTTT.

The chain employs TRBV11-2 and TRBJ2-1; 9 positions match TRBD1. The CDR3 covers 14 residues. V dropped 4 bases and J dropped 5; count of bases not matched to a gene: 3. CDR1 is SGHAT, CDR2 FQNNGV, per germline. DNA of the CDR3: TGTGCCAGCAGCTCGGGACAGGGCCACAATGAGCAGTTCTTC. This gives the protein CASSSGQGHNEQFF. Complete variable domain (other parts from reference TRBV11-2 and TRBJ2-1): EAGVAQSPRYKIIEKRQSVAFWCNPISGHATLYWYQQILGQGPKLLIQFQNNGVVDDSQLPKDRFSAERLKGVDSTLKIQPAKLEDSAVYLCASSSGQGHNEQFFGPGTRLTVL.

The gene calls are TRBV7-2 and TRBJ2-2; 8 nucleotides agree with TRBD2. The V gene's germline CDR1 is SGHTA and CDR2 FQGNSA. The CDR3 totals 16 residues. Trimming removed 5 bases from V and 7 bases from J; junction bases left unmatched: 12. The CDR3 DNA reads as TGTGCCAGCAGCCTAGAAACCGGACTAGCTGGCGGGGAGCTGTTTTTT. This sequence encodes CASSLETGLAGGELFF. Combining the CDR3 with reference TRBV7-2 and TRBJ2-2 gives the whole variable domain GAGVSQSPSNKVTEKGKDVELRCDPISGHTALYWYRQSLGQGLEFLIYFQGNSAPDKSGLPSDRFSAERTGGSVSTLTIQRTQQEDSAVYLCASSLETGLAGGELFFGEGSRLTVL.

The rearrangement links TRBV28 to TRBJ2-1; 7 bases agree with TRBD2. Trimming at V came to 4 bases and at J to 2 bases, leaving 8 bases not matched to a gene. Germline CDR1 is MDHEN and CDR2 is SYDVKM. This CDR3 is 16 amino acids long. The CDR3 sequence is CASSSPAGPTYNEQFF. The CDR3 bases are TGTGCCAGCAGTTCCCCAGCGGGGCCCACCTACAATGAGCAGTTCTTC.

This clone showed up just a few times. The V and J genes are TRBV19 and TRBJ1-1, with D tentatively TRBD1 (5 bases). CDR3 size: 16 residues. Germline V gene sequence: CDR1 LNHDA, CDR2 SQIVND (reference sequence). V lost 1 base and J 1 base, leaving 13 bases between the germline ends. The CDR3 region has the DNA TGTGCCAGTAGTATAGCTTTCTCAGGGCAGAACACTGAAGCTTTCTTT. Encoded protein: CASSIAFSGQNTEAFF.

The CDR3 bases are TGTGCCATCAGTGATTCACCCGGGACATCATACAATGAGCAGTTCTTC. It translates to CAISDSPGTSYNEQFF. V usage is TRBV10-3 and J usage is TRBJ2-1; D might be TRBD1 (6 bases). Germline V lookup: CDR1 ENHRY, CDR2 SYGVKD. The ends were cut back, 3 bases at V and 4 bases at J, with 16 bases in the middle. The CDR3 covers 16 residues.

The CDR3 nucleotides are TGTGCCAGCATGGGACTTGACACAGATACGCAGTATTTT. Its protein is CASMGLDTDTQYF. The V call is TRBV5-4, the J call TRBJ2-3; possibly TRBD2 for D (6 bases). CDR1 is SGHNT, CDR2 YYREEE, per germline (reference sequence). This CDR3 region has 13 residues. Trimming shortened V by 6 bases and J by 2 bases, and 10 bases separated the two germline ends.

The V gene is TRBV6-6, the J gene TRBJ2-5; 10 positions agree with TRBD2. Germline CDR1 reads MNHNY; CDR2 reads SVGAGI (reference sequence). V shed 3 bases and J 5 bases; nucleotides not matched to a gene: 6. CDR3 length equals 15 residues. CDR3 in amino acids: CASSYLAGDWETQYF. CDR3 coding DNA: TGTGCCAGCAGTTATCTAGCGGGAGACTGGGAGACCCAGTACTTC.

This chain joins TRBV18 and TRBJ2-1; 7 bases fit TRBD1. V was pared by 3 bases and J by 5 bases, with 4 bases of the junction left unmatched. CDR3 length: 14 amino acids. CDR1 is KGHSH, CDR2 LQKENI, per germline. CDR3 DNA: TGTGCCAGCTCACCCCTAACAGGGGACAATGAGCAGTTCTTC. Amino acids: CASSPLTGDNEQFF.

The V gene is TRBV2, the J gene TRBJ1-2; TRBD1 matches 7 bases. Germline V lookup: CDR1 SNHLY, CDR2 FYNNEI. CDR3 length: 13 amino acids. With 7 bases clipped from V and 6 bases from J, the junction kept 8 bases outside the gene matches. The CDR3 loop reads CASNLVQGHGYTF. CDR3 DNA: TGTGCCAGCAACCTCGTACAGGGGCATGGCTACACCTTC.

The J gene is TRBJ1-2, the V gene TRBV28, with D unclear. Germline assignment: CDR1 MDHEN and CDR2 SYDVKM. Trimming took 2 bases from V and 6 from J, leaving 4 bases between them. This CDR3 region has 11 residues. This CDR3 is CASSLRDGYTF. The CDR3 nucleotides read TGTGCCAGCAGTTTAAGAGATGGCTACACCTTC.

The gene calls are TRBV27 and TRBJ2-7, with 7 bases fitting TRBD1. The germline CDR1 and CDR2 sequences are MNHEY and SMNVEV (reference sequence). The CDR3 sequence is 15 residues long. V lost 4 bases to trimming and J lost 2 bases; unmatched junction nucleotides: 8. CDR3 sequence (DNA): TGTGCCAGCAGTTGGACCGGGACAGCTGCCTACGAGCAGTACTTC. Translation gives CASSWTGTAAYEQYF.

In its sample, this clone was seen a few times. This CDR3 is CSVEDRGRVGGTGANVLTF. CDR3 DNA: TGCAGCGTTGAAGATCGTGGGAGGGTTGGGGGCACTGGGGCCAACGTCCTGACTTTC. The chain couples TRBV29-1 to TRBJ2-6, with a tentative D call TRBD2 (7 bases). This CDR3 has 19 amino acids. V was pared by 0 bases and J by 2 bases, with 20 bases between. Per the germline V gene, CDR1 is SQVTM and CDR2 is ANQGSEA.

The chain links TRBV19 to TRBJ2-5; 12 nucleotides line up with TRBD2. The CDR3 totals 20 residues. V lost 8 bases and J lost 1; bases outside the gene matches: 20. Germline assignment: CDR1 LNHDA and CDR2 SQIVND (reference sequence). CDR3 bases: TGTGCCAGTGGGGAAAGACTAGCGGGAGATCCCCAACGTGGCCAAGAGACCCAGTACTTC. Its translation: CASGERLAGDPQRGQETQYF.

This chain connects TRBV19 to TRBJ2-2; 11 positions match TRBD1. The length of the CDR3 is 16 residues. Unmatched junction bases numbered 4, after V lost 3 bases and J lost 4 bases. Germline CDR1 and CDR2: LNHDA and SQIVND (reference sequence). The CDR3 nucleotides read TGTGCCAGTAGTATCGCCGGGACAGGGGGCACCGGGGAGCTGTTTTTT. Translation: CASSIAGTGGTGELFF.

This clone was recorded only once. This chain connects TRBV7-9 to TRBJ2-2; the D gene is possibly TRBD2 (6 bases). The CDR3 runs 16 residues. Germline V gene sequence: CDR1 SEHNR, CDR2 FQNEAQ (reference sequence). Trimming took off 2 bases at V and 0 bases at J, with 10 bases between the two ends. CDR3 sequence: CASSLSPGANTGELFF. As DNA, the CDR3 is TGTGCCAGCAGCTTAAGTCCGGGGGCGAACACCGGGGAGCTGTTTTTT.

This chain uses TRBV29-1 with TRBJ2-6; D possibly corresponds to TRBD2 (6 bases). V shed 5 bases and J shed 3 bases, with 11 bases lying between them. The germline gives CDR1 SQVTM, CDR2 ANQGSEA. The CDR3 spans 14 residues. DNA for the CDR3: TGCAGCGTTTGCGGGAAGGGTGGGGCCAACGTCCTGACTTTC. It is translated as CSVCGKGGANVLTF.

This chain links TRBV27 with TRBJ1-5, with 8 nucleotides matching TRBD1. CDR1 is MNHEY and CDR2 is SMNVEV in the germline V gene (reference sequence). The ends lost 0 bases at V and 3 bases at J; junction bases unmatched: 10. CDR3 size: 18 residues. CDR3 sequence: CASSLSGLGTGDNQPQHF. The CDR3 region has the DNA TGTGCCAGCAGTTTATCGGGGCTCGGGACAGGCGACAATCAGCCCCAGCATTTT.

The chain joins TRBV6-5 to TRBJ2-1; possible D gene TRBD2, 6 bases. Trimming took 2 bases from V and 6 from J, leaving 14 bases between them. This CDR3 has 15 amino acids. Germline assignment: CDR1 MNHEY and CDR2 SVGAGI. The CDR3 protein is CASSYAYGSLNEQFF. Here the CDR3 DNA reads TGTGCCAGCAGTTACGCCTACGGGAGTCTCAATGAGCAGTTCTTC.